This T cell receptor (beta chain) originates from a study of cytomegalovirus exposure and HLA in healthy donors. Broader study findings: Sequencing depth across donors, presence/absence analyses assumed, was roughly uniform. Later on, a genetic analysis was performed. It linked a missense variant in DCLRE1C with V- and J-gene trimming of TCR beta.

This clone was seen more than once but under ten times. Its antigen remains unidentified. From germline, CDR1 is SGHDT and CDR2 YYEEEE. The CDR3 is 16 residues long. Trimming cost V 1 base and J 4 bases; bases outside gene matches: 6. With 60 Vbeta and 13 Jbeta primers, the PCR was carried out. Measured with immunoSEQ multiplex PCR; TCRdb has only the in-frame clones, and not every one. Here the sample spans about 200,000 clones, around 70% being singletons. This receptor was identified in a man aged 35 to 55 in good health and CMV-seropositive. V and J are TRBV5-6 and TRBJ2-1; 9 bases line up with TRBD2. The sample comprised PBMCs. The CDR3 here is CASSLILAGTYNEQFF. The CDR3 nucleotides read TGTGCCAGCAGCTTGATCCTAGCGGGGACGTACAATGAGCAGTTCTTC.